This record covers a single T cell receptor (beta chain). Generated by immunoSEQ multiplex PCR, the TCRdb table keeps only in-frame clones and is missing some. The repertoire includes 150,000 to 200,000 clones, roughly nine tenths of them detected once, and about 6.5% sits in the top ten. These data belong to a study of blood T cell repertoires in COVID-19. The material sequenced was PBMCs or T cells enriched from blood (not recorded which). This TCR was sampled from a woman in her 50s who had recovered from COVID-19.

CDR3 region: CASSLVAAPLYEQYF. CDR3 DNA: TGCGCCAGCAGCTTGGTAGCAGCGCCACTCTACGAGCAGTACTTC. The rearrangement links TRBV5-1 to TRBJ2-7; no clear D. Deletions cut 0 bases from V and 3 bases from J, with 13 bases between. From germline, CDR1 is SGHRS and CDR2 YFSETQ. This CDR3 is 15 amino acids long.